This T cell receptor (beta chain) was recorded in a study of T-cell reconstitution after alpha-beta-depleted transplantation in children. Study results and limitations: At day 60, the high TCRbeta diversity found in some patients originated from recipient T cells and thymic progenitors that had survived.

Researchers prepared the TCRbeta library using unique molecular identifiers, the study reports. TCRdb re-derived calls from the PCR reads in MiXCR, one entry per CDR3 protein. This sample carries around 130,000 distinct CDR3 sequences, more than 9.5% of them seen once, and the ten largest clones take around 24%. This clonotype was observed a handful of times. The antigen remains undetermined. The CDR3 is 14 amino acids. V was clipped by 4 bases and J by 1 base, with 10 bases between them. Germline V gene data show CDR1 as KGHSH and CDR2 as LQKENI. This chain uses TRBV18 with TRBJ1-1; no firm D call. Specimen: PBMCs, mostly from graft donor cells, collected 180 days after TCRalphabeta/CD19-depleted stem cell transplant. The TCR was taken from a girl under three years old who had a stem cell transplant for combined immunodeficiency, so the T cells may come from the graft donor. CDR3 protein: CASSQVSGNTEAFF. CDR3 nucleotide sequence: TGTGCCAGCTCACAGGTCTCGGGGAACACTGAAGCTTTCTTT.